One and the same sample provided the 10 T cell receptor beta chains below, sequenced in a study of shared clonotypes between healthy human individuals. This table comes from immunoSEQ multiplex PCR, and its TCRdb copy is limited to in-frame clones, with some not included. The sample lists some 1 million clones, approximately 68% occurring once. Sequencing was done on a sample of memory CD4+ T cells sorted from blood. Subset: CD45RA-negative fraction. The receptor set was obtained from a man younger than 30 in good health.

The rearrangement uses TRBV30 and TRBJ2-2; a possible D gene is TRBD1 (5 bases). The CDR3 spans 18 residues. Between the trimmed V and J ends, which lost 2 bases and 1 base, there was a span of 20 bases. Looked up from germline, CDR1 is GTSNPN and CDR2 is SVGIG (reference sequence). The CDR3 loop reads CAWSSPFQRGRNTGELFF. For the CDR3, the DNA is TGTGCCTGGAGTTCCCCTTTTCAAAGGGGAAGGAACACCGGGGAGCTGTTTTTT.

On this clone itself: A far larger clone is one nucleotide away, so this likely arose from a read error. The V gene is TRBV5-6, the J gene TRBJ2-5; D uncertain. Germline values: CDR1 SGHDT, CDR2 YYEEEE. The CDR3 is 16 amino acids. The CDR3 here is CASSPGRGLYQGTQYF. For the CDR3, the DNA is TGTGCCAGCAGCCCTGGGCGTGGCCTATACCAAGGGACCCAGTACTTC.

A note on this clone: The same CDR3 arises from other DNA sequences in this sample as well. This sequence joins TRBV5-1 and TRBJ1-6; tentatively, D is TRBD1 (6 bases). V lost 3 bases and J lost 5, with 9 bases in between. CDR3 length: 14 amino acids. Germline lookup yields CDR1 SGHRS and CDR2 YFSETQ. The DNA for the CDR3 is TGCGCCAGCAGCTCCGGGACACATAATTCACCCCTCCACTTT. As protein: CASSSGTHNSPLHF.

The chain uses TRBV6-4 and TRBJ2-2; perhaps TRBD1 as D (5 bases). Between the trimmed V and J ends, which lost 6 bases and 4 bases, there was a span of 9 bases. Germline loops: CDR1 MRHNA, CDR2 SNTAGT. The CDR3 has 13 residues. The CDR3 reads CASSVDSTGELFF. Written as DNA, the CDR3 is TGTGCCAGCAGCGTCGACAGCACCGGGGAGCTGTTTTTT.

CDR3 protein: CSALDNTDTQYF. The CDR3 DNA reads as TGCAGCGCCTTGGACAACACAGATACGCAGTATTTT. This chain links TRBV29-1 with TRBJ2-3, with a tentative D call TRBD1 (5 bases). Trimming took 7 bases from V and 2 from J, leaving 10 bases between them. Germline lookup yields CDR1 SQVTM and CDR2 ANQGSEA. This CDR3 comprises 12 residues.

This clone has just a few counts. This chain uses TRBV11-2 with TRBJ2-5, with D possibly being TRBD2 (6 bases). The germline V and J ends were trimmed by 5 bases and 2 bases, with 9 bases remaining between them. This CDR3 spans 13 amino acids. Per germline, CDR1 SGHAT and CDR2 FQNNGV. The chain's CDR3 is CASSAGMQETQYF. In nucleotides, the CDR3 is TGTGCCAGCAGCGCGGGAATGCAAGAGACCCAGTACTTC.

The gene calls are TRBV5-6 and TRBJ1-2; the D gene is possibly TRBD1 (5 bases). Trimming took 4 bases from V and 8 from J, leaving 15 bases between them. CDR1 SGHDT and CDR2 YYEEEE come from the germline V gene. This CDR3 is 13 amino acids long. Here the CDR3 DNA reads TGTGCCAGCAGCCTGGTTGGGGGTGGCGGCTACACCTTC. Translating it yields CASSLVGGGGYTF. The complete variable domain, with remaining parts taken from reference TRBV5-6 and TRBJ1-2, reads DAGVTQSPTHLIKTRGQQVTLRCSPKSGHDTVSWYQQALGQGPQFIFQYYEEEERQRGNFPDRFSGHQFPNYSSELNVNALLLGDSALYLCASSLVGGGGYTFGSGTRLTVV.

With respect to this clone: The same CDR3 can be traced to other DNA sequences in this sample. The chain couples TRBV20-1 to TRBJ2-5; D gene uncertain. The CDR3 length is 10 residues. Trimming removed 6 bases at V and 5 bases at J, with 7 bases between. Germline loops: CDR1 DFQATT, CDR2 SNEGSKA (reference sequence). The CDR3 sequence: CSASWETQYF. The DNA for the CDR3 is TGCAGTGCCTCATGGGAGACCCAGTACTTC.

This clone was seen once. The CDR3 nucleotides are TGTGCCAGCATCCTGTCCCCAGGGAGCACCGGGGAGCTGTTTTTT. This codes for CASILSPGSTGELFF. This sequence joins TRBV6-1 and TRBJ2-2; D assignment may be TRBD1 or TRBD2 (5 bases each). The germline gives CDR1 MNHNS, CDR2 SASEGT. V was trimmed by 7 bases and J by 4 bases, leaving 16 bases between them. The CDR3 loop spans 15 amino acids.

V and J are TRBV7-3 and TRBJ1-2; D possibly corresponds to TRBD1 (6 bases). Germline V lookup: CDR1 SGHTA, CDR2 FQGTGA. V dropped 5 bases and J dropped 1 base, with 14 bases sitting between them. This CDR3 is 15 amino acids long. The CDR3 coding sequence is TGTGCCAGCAGCCCCGAGGGGGGCCTTAACTATGGCTACACCTTC. Encoded protein: CASSPEGGLNYGYTF.